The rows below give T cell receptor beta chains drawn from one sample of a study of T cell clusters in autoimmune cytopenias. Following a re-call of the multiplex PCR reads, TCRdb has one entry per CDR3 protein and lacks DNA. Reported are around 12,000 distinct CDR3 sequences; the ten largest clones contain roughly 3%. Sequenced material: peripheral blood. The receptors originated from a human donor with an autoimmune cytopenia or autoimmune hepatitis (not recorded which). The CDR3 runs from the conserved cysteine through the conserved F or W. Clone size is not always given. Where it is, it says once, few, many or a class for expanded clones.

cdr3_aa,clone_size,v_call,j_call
CASSPWKTMDIQYF,NA,TRBV18,TRBJ2-4
CATSRVGDRETGANVLTF,NA,TRBV15,TRBJ2-6
CASSARDIDTQYF,NA,TRBV6-1,TRBJ2-3
CAWSHDRVGANVLTF,NA,TRBV30,TRBJ2-6
CASSLSSGGSTDTQYF,NA,TRBV5-1,TRBJ2-3
CASSYSYQPQHF,NA,TRBV6-2/TRBV6-3,TRBJ1-5
CAWSGNGELFF,NA,TRBV30,TRBJ2-2
CASSLGYEQFF,NA,TRBV5-5,TRBJ2-1
CASSPRASGSGETQYF,NA,TRBV27,TRBJ2-5
CASSYGQDQETQYF,NA,TRBV6-5,TRBJ2-5
CACGTGVSEKLFF,NA,TRBV30,TRBJ1-4
CASSLGRLAGGPSYNEQFF,NA,TRBV11-2,TRBJ2-1
CSGARGTTQYF,medium-sized,TRBV29-1,TRBJ2-3
CASSRGQGHYGYTF,NA,TRBV18,TRBJ1-2
CAWTHPPGGSYNSPLHF,NA,TRBV30,TRBJ1-6
CASSLTLPPREQYF,NA,TRBV7-9,TRBJ2-7
CASSYSGAGAYEQYF,NA,TRBV6-5,TRBJ2-7
CASSPLNEQFF,NA,TRBV6-6,TRBJ2-1
CASSPPPGQGASTGELFF,NA,TRBV18,TRBJ2-2
CASSMVSTGTDTQYF,medium-sized,TRBV19,TRBJ2-3
CASSPVDSGNTIYF,NA,TRBV18,TRBJ1-3
CASSRGGNTEAFF,NA,TRBV6-5,TRBJ1-1
CATSKRSVGGRYEQYF,NA,TRBV15,TRBJ2-7
CASSDPGTGAFNSPLHF,NA,TRBV6-1,TRBJ1-6
CASSTGTSGRVDTQYF,medium-sized,TRBV19,TRBJ2-3
CSVEDSNYEQYF,medium-sized,TRBV29-1,TRBJ2-7
CASSSGTGDGETQYF,NA,TRBV5-6,TRBJ2-5
CAWSVRVTEQYF,NA,TRBV30,TRBJ2-7
CSVGDASAYEQYF,NA,TRBV29-1,TRBJ2-7
CASSRWGSGAGKTQYF,NA,TRBV12-3/TRBV12-4,TRBJ2-5
CASSFSSYNSPLHF,NA,TRBV5-1,TRBJ1-6
CASSYAYSGSQETQYF,NA,TRBV6-2/TRBV6-3,TRBJ2-5
CASSPRATSAVSNQPQHF,NA,TRBV19,TRBJ1-5
CASSGPDRGDYEQYF,NA,TRBV5-5,TRBJ2-7
CASSQLAAYEQYF,NA,TRBV4-2,TRBJ2-7
CSVDSGSTDTQYF,medium-sized,TRBV29-1,TRBJ2-3
CASSQFTGSNQPQHF,NA,TRBV4-3,TRBJ1-5
CASGNSGANVLTF,medium-sized,TRBV12-3/TRBV12-4,TRBJ2-6
CASSPISGVYEQYF,NA,TRBV6-5,TRBJ2-7
CAISEGAGGGEKLFF,NA,TRBV10-3,TRBJ1-4
CASTEAGGPSGANVLTF,NA,TRBV6-1,TRBJ2-6
CASSHVPYEQYF,NA,TRBV14,TRBJ2-7